Below are 25 T cell receptor beta chains sequenced from a single sample in a study of blood T cell repertoires in COVID-19. Profiling relied on immunoSEQ multiplex PCR, and the TCRdb table lists in-frame clones only, not all of them. The data show roughly 220,000 clones, with about 88% seen just once and roughly 10% held by the top ten. Sequencing input: peripheral blood. Source of these receptors: a woman aged 45-65 years with COVID-19, enrolled during active disease.

The V call is TRBV21-1, the J call TRBJ1-5. TRBV21-1 is annotated as a pseudogene. This CDR3 contains 18 residues. The chain's CDR3 is CASSSRPDGRNGNQPQHF. CDR3 nucleotide sequence: TGTGCCAGCAGCTCCCGCCCCGACGGGAGGAACGGGAATCAGCCCCAGCATTTT.

The rearrangement links TRBV28 to TRBJ1-2, with unresolved D. V was clipped by 6 bases and J by 6 bases, with 8 bases between them. The germline V gene encodes CDR1 MDHEN and CDR2 SYDVKM. CDR3 length: 11 residues. The CDR3 DNA follows: TGTGCCAGCAGCTCCCAGAATGGCTACACCTTC. Amino acids: CASSSQNGYTF.

This sequence joins TRBV9 and TRBJ1-4; 10 bases align to TRBD1. Germline CDR1 SGDLS, CDR2 YYNGEE. Trimming cost V 4 bases and J 5 bases; bases outside gene matches: 5. The length of the CDR3 is 15 residues. CDR3 amino acids: CASSSRGQGNEKLFF. The CDR3 region has the DNA TGTGCCAGCAGCTCACGGGGACAGGGGAATGAAAAACTGTTTTTT.

This clone was observed a few times. The chain combines TRBV3-1 (or the pseudogene TRBV3-2) with TRBJ2-4, with 9 bases lining up with TRBD1. V was pared by 1 base and J by 7 bases, with 8 bases of the junction left unmatched. Germline CDR1 reads LGHDT; CDR2 reads YNNKEL (reference sequence). The CDR3 totals 16 residues. CDR3 in DNA: TGTGCCAGCAGCCAAGGTTTAACAGGGGGCGCGAACATTCAGTACTTC. This translates into CASSQGLTGGANIQYF.

This clone occurred once. The chain uses TRBV29-1 and TRBJ1-5; D may be TRBD1 (6 bases). Trimming removed 4 bases from V and 3 bases from J, with 13 bases in between. CDR1 and CDR2 (germline): SQVTM, ANQGSEA. This CDR3 comprises 14 residues. The CDR3 spells CSVAPDRFNQPQHF. CDR3 coding DNA: TGCAGCGTTGCTCCCGACAGGTTCAATCAGCCCCAGCATTTT.

The chain joins TRBV7-8 to TRBJ1-5; D perhaps matches TRBD1 (5 bases). Germline V gene lookup returns CDR1 SGHVS and CDR2 FQNEAQ. This CDR3 has 14 residues. V was shortened by 0 bases and J by 6 bases, with 9 bases between the two germline ends. The DNA of the CDR3 is TGTGCCAGCAGCTTAGCGGTGGGGGGTCAGCCCCAGCATTTT. Translating gives CASSLAVGGQPQHF.

The chain recombines TRBV28 with TRBJ1-5; TRBD1 agrees at 8 bases. Germline V gene lookup returns CDR1 MDHEN and CDR2 SYDVKM. The CDR3 contains 17 residues. Trimming took 5 bases from V and 1 from J; bases not matched to a gene: 10. The CDR3 DNA sequence: TGTGCCAGCAGTCGACTCGGACAGGGCAAGAGCAATCAGCCCCAGCATTTT. Amino acid sequence: CASSRLGQGKSNQPQHF. Full variable domain (rest looked up from reference TRBV28 and TRBJ1-5): DVKVTQSSRYLVKRTGEKVFLECVQDMDHENMFWYRQDPGLGLRLIYFSYDVKMKEKGDIPEGYSVSREKKERFSLILESASTNQTSMYLCASSRLGQGKSNQPQHFGDGTRLSIL.

This chain uses TRBV5-5 with TRBJ1-2; 7 nucleotides match TRBD1. Germline CDR1 reads SGHKS; CDR2 reads YYEKEE (reference sequence). V was pared by 3 bases and J by 3 bases, with 8 bases of the junction left unmatched. The CDR3 extends over 15 amino acids. The CDR3 loop is CASSWDSRTYYGYTF. The CDR3 nucleotides read TGTGCCAGCAGCTGGGACAGTCGGACATACTATGGCTACACCTTC.

The chain carries TRBV11-3 and TRBJ2-1; 8 bases fit TRBD2. J gave up 9 bases and V 1 base, and 2 bases lay outside the gene matches. Germline assignment: CDR1 SGHNT and CDR2 YENEEA. The CDR3 totals 13 residues. The CDR3 DNA follows: TGTGCCAGCAGCTTAGTCGGGGGGGCTGAGCAGTTCTTC. This encodes CASSLVGGAEQFF.

This clone was found once. The gene calls are TRBV6-5 and TRBJ2-1; TRBD2 matches at 12 bases. The CDR3 length is 15 residues. Trimming removed 4 bases from V and 4 bases from J; junction bases left unmatched: 2. Germline loops: CDR1 MNHEY, CDR2 SVGAGI. DNA of the CDR3: TGTGCCAGCAGTTTGCTAGCGGGGGGGTACAATGAGCAGTTCTTC. It codes for CASSLLAGGYNEQFF.

The rearrangement links TRBV25-1 to TRBJ1-5, with D perhaps TRBD1 (6 bases). The CDR3 sequence is 16 residues long. V lost 4 bases and J 0 bases, leaving 13 bases between the germline ends. The germline gives CDR1 MGHDK, CDR2 SYGVNS. The CDR3 DNA reads TGTGCCAGCAGTGCACAGGGTGGGATTAGCAATCAGCCCCAGCATTTT. Its protein is CASSAQGGISNQPQHF.

The chain links TRBV9 to TRBJ2-5; possibly TRBD2 for D (6 bases). V shed 1 base and J shed 2 bases, with 12 bases lying between them. The CDR3 sequence is 15 residues long. Germline lookup yields CDR1 SGDLS and CDR2 YYNGEE. This CDR3 reads CASSVFSGRQETQYF. In DNA, the CDR3 is TGTGCCAGCAGCGTATTTTCCGGGAGACAAGAGACCCAGTACTTC.

CDR3 region: CASSVSTGGKADTQYF. The DNA of the CDR3 is TGTGCCAGCAGCGTATCCACGGGGGGCAAGGCAGATACGCAGTATTTT. The genes are TRBV9 and TRBJ2-3; weak D call: TRBD2 (7 bases). Trimming stripped 1 base from V and 4 bases from J, with 16 bases between. The CDR3 is made up of 16 amino acids. Germline V gene lookup returns CDR1 SGDLS and CDR2 YYNGEE.

The chain carries TRBV11-3 and TRBJ1-4, with no clear D. Trimming left V 5 bases short and J 7 bases short, with 8 bases between. CDR3 length: 12 amino acids. Germline V gives CDR1 SGHNT, CDR2 YENEEA. CDR3 sequence: CASSPSSEKLFF. CDR3 sequence (DNA): TGTGCCAGCAGCCCATCCAGTGAAAAACTGTTTTTT.

The CDR3 loop is CASSPTWNEQFF. The CDR3 bases are TGCGCCAGCAGCCCGACATGGAATGAGCAGTTCTTC. The chain combines TRBV4-1 with TRBJ2-1; D call uncertain. The CDR3 is made up of 12 amino acids. V lost 4 bases and J lost 7, with 8 bases in between. Germline V lookup: CDR1 MGHRA, CDR2 YSYEKL.

The J gene is TRBJ1-4, the V gene TRBV2; D is uncertain. The V end lost 3 bases, the J end lost 4 bases, and 9 bases lay between the germline ends. Germline assignment: CDR1 SNHLY and CDR2 FYNNEI. The CDR3 runs to 14 residues. The CDR3 is CASSEWRINEKLFF. The CDR3 bases are TGTGCCAGCAGTGAGTGGAGGATTAATGAAAAACTGTTTTTT. The full variable domain, its missing parts supplied by reference TRBV2 and TRBJ1-4, is EPEVTQTPSHQVTQMGQEVILRCVPISNHLYFYWYRQILGQKVEFLVSFYNNEISEKSEIFDDQFSVERPDGSNFTLKIRSTKLEDSAMYFCASSEWRINEKLFFGSGTQLSVL.

This clone was recorded only once. This rearrangement joins TRBV19 to TRBJ2-2; TRBD1 aligns across 7 bases. From germline, CDR1 is LNHDA and CDR2 SQIVND (reference sequence). The CDR3 consists of 15 residues. Trimming removed 1 base from V and 5 bases from J; junction bases left unmatched: 4. CDR3 bases: TGTGCCAGTAGTATAGGACAGGGTGAAACCGGGGAGCTGTTTTTT. Translation: CASSIGQGETGELFF.

This clone turned up a few times. The chain is built from TRBV9 and TRBJ2-3, with unresolved D. CDR1 is SGDLS, CDR2 YYNGEE, per germline. V lost 0 bases, J lost 6 bases, and 2 bases lay in between. The CDR3 has 11 residues. CDR3 bases: TGTGCCAGCAGCGTAGCTGATACGCAGTATTTT. The encoded protein is CASSVADTQYF.

The genes are TRBV19 and TRBJ2-7, with TRBD2 matching over 14 bases. This CDR3 region has 17 residues. The germline V gene encodes CDR1 LNHDA and CDR2 SQIVND (reference sequence). The V gene end was trimmed by 5 bases and the J gene end by 3 bases; junction bases not matched to a gene: 9. The CDR3 loop reads CASSPGLAGGLRYEQYF. In nucleotides, the CDR3 is TGTGCCAGTAGTCCAGGACTAGCGGGGGGCCTCCGCTACGAGCAGTACTTC.

In its sample, this clone was seen a few times. This chain connects TRBV27 to TRBJ1-2, with a possible D match to TRBD1 (6 bases). Germline assignment: CDR1 MNHEY and CDR2 SMNVEV (reference sequence). V gave up 5 bases and J gave up 5 bases, with 27 bases separating them. CDR3 length equals 18 residues. CDR3 region: CASSRGGEGGGLMYGYTF. CDR3 in DNA: TGTGCCAGCAGTCGGGGAGGAGAGGGCGGGGGGCTAATGTATGGCTACACCTTC.

This rearrangement joins TRBV5-1 to TRBJ2-2; 9 bases fit TRBD2. V was clipped by 1 base and J by 7 bases; unmatched bases: 5. Looked up from germline, CDR1 is SGHRS and CDR2 is YFSETQ. This CDR3 is 15 amino acids long. The CDR3, as DNA: TGCGCCAGCAGCTTGATAGTGACTAGCGGCGGGGAGCTGTTTTTT. Translation: CASSLIVTSGGELFF.

This clone was seen just once. The chain couples TRBV28 to TRBJ1-1; 10 positions agree with TRBD1. The CDR3 contains 14 residues. Germline assignment: CDR1 MDHEN and CDR2 SYDVKM. J lost 3 bases, V lost 4 bases, and 2 bases had no gene match. The CDR3 sequence: CASSWGQGYTEAFF. CDR3 sequence (DNA): TGTGCCAGCAGTTGGGGACAGGGGTACACTGAAGCTTTCTTT.

V is TRBV28 and J is TRBJ2-1; 10 bases are shared with TRBD2. The V gene end was trimmed by 6 bases and the J gene end by 5 bases; junction bases not matched to a gene: 10. The CDR3 is 16 residues long. CDR1 is MDHEN, CDR2 SYDVKM, per germline. Here the CDR3 reads CASSLAGLAVHNEQFF. In DNA form, the CDR3 reads TGTGCCAGCAGCCTTGCAGGACTAGCGGTTCACAATGAGCAGTTCTTC.

The rearrangement uses TRBV5-8 and TRBJ2-7; 8 bases agree with TRBD2. The CDR3 extends over 14 amino acids. V was pared by 4 bases and J by 2 bases, with 5 bases of the junction left unmatched. Germline assignment: CDR1 SGHTS and CDR2 YDEGEE. The CDR3 DNA is TGTGCCAGCAGCCCGGGGGGGGGCCCCTACGAGCAGTACTTC. It encodes CASSPGGGPYEQYF.

In this sample, this clone turned up a few times. The chain recombines TRBV2 with TRBJ1-5; D possibly corresponds to TRBD1 (6 bases). Germline CDR1 reads SNHLY; CDR2 reads FYNNEI. The ends were cut back, 5 bases at V and 2 bases at J, with 10 bases in the middle. The CDR3 totals 14 residues. CDR3 residues: CASSPGQRNQPQHF. Written as DNA, the CDR3 is TGTGCCAGCAGTCCTGGACAGCGCAATCAGCCCCAGCATTTT.